The rows below give T cell receptor beta chains drawn from one sample of a study of cytomegalovirus exposure and HLA in healthy donors. The method was immunoSEQ multiplex PCR; TCRdb's version includes in-frame clones alone and lacks a portion of them. This table has about 140,000 clones, around four fifths appearing once. The sample consisted of PBMCs. These receptors all stem from a male donor in good health and CMV-seropositive. The CDR3 runs from the conserved cysteine through the conserved F or W. D genes are given only for firm matches. Only part of the rows carry a size: once, few, many, or a class if the clone is expanded.

abundance: NA; j_gene: TRBJ1-1; v_gene: TRBV6-1; d_gene: NA; CDR3nt: TGTGCCAGCAGACATGAAGATTCTGAAGCTTTCTTT; CDR3aa: CASRHEDSEAFF
abundance: NA; j_gene: TRBJ2-7; v_gene: TRBV27; d_gene: TRBD1; CDR3nt: TGTGCCAGCAGTTTAGGACAGGCTACGGAGCAGTACTTC; CDR3aa: CASSLGQATEQYF
abundance: NA; j_gene: TRBJ1-5; v_gene: TRBV7-9; d_gene: TRBD1; CDR3nt: TGTGCCAGCAGCTTCGGGACAGGGGGCTTTCAGAACAATCAGCCCCAGCATTTT; CDR3aa: CASSFGTGGFQNNQPQHF
abundance: NA; j_gene: TRBJ2-4; v_gene: TRBV6-5; d_gene: TRBD2; CDR3nt: TGTGCCAGCAGCTATAGTGGGGGGGGACTTCAGTACTTC; CDR3aa: CASSYSGGGLQYF
abundance: NA; j_gene: TRBJ1-3; v_gene: TRBV4-3; d_gene: NA; CDR3nt: TGCGCCAGCAGCCAAGCCTATCCGCAGGAAAACTCTGGAAACACCATATATTTT; CDR3aa: CASSQAYPQENSGNTIYF
abundance: NA; j_gene: TRBJ2-7; v_gene: TRBV7-9; d_gene: NA; CDR3nt: TGTGCCAGCAGCCTGGGACTCCACAGGGGCTCCTACGAGCAGTACTTC; CDR3aa: CASSLGLHRGSYEQYF
abundance: NA; j_gene: TRBJ2-7; v_gene: TRBV21-1; d_gene: NA; CDR3nt: TGTGCCAGCAGCTTTGACGGAGCCTACGAGCAGTACTTC; CDR3aa: CASSFDGAYEQYF
abundance: NA; j_gene: TRBJ2-2; v_gene: TRBV7-7; d_gene: NA; CDR3nt: TGTGCTAGCAGCTTAGCGTTTCATTCCGGGGAGCTGTTTTTT; CDR3aa: CASSLAFHSGELFF
abundance: NA; j_gene: TRBJ2-1; v_gene: TRBV14; d_gene: NA; CDR3nt: TGTGCCAGCAGACTACGGGGGGAGCAGTTCTTC; CDR3aa: CASRLRGEQFF
abundance: NA; j_gene: TRBJ2-2; v_gene: TRBV19; d_gene: NA; CDR3nt: TGTGCCAGTAGTATAGCCCAGACGAACACCGGGGAGCTGTTTTTT; CDR3aa: CASSIAQTNTGELFF
abundance: NA; j_gene: TRBJ1-1; v_gene: TRBV14; d_gene: NA; CDR3nt: TGTGCCAGCAGCCCCCACATGAACACTGAAGCTTTCTTT; CDR3aa: CASSPHMNTEAFF
abundance: once; j_gene: TRBJ1-1; v_gene: TRBV7-9; d_gene: TRBD1; CDR3nt: TGTGCCAGCAGCTTACAGGGGGCAGGCACTGAAGCTTTCTTT; CDR3aa: CASSLQGAGTEAFF
abundance: NA; j_gene: TRBJ2-7; v_gene: TRBV6-5; d_gene: NA; CDR3nt: TGTGCCAGCAGTGGCCTAGGGGTCAGCTCCTACGAGCAGTACTTC; CDR3aa: CASSGLGVSSYEQYF
abundance: once; j_gene: TRBJ2-1; v_gene: TRBV5-6; d_gene: NA; CDR3nt: TGTGCCAGCAGCCTAAACAGGGTTGAGCAGTTCTTC; CDR3aa: CASSLNRVEQFF
abundance: NA; j_gene: TRBJ1-2; v_gene: TRBV29-1; d_gene: NA; CDR3nt: TGCAGCGTGGAGGATTATGGCTACACCTTC; CDR3aa: CSVEDYGYTF
abundance: once; j_gene: TRBJ1-5; v_gene: TRBV6-1; d_gene: NA; CDR3nt: TGTGCCAGCAGTGTGGGGCGTACCTCGAATCAGCCCCAGCATTTT; CDR3aa: CASSVGRTSNQPQHF
abundance: NA; j_gene: TRBJ1-2; v_gene: TRBV6-1; d_gene: NA; CDR3nt: TGTGCCAGCAGTGACCCTGTGTCCCCGGGTGGATATGGCTACACCTTC; CDR3aa: CASSDPVSPGGYGYTF
abundance: once; j_gene: TRBJ1-2; v_gene: TRBV19; d_gene: TRBD1; CDR3nt: TGTGCCAGTAGTCCCGGAACAGGGGAGGAGGGCTATGGCTACACCTTC; CDR3aa: CASSPGTGEEGYGYTF
abundance: NA; j_gene: TRBJ1-2; v_gene: TRBV7-9; d_gene: NA; CDR3nt: TGTGCCAGCAGCTACGGAGAAGGACTCCTTGTAGGCTACACCTTC; CDR3aa: CASSYGEGLLVGYTF
abundance: NA; j_gene: TRBJ1-1; v_gene: TRBV30; d_gene: NA; CDR3nt: TGTGCCTGGAGCCACAACAGGGCCACTGAAGCTTTCTTT; CDR3aa: CAWSHNRATEAFF
abundance: once; j_gene: TRBJ2-1; v_gene: TRBV9; d_gene: TRBD2; CDR3nt: TGTGCCAGCAGCGATAGAAGAGGACTAGCGGGAATGGGTGAGCAGTTCTTC; CDR3aa: CASSDRRGLAGMGEQFF
abundance: few; j_gene: TRBJ2-5; v_gene: TRBV29-1; d_gene: TRBD2; CDR3nt: TGCAGCGTTGAAGGGGTCGCGGGAGGGTGGGGAGAGACCCAGTACTTC; CDR3aa: CSVEGVAGGWGETQYF
abundance: few; j_gene: TRBJ2-1; v_gene: TRBV9; d_gene: NA; CDR3nt: TGTGCCAGCAGCGTAGCCCGTACAGGGGGCGGGAGGTTGTTCTTC; CDR3aa: CASSVARTGGGRLFF
abundance: NA; j_gene: TRBJ2-1; v_gene: TRBV11-2; d_gene: TRBD2; CDR3nt: TGTGCCAGCAGCTTAGGTAGCGGGATATCCTACAATGAGCAGTTCTTC; CDR3aa: CASSLGSGISYNEQFF
abundance: NA; j_gene: TRBJ2-7; v_gene: TRBV18; d_gene: NA; CDR3nt: TGTGCCAGCTCACCACCGGGCGCCTACGAGCAGTACTTC; CDR3aa: CASSPPGAYEQYF
abundance: few; j_gene: TRBJ1-1; v_gene: TRBV6-4; d_gene: NA; CDR3nt: TGTGCCAGCAGTGATACGTGGGGGGAGACTTTCTTT; CDR3aa: CASSDTWGETFF
abundance: NA; j_gene: TRBJ2-2; v_gene: TRBV9; d_gene: TRBD2; CDR3nt: TGTGCCAGCAGCGATCTAGCGGGAGCCAGCGGGGAGCTGTTTTTT; CDR3aa: CASSDLAGASGELFF
abundance: once; j_gene: TRBJ1-2; v_gene: TRBV7-2; d_gene: TRBD1; CDR3nt: TGTGCCAGCAGCCTAGGGACAGGTCGCGGCTATGGCTACACCTTC; CDR3aa: CASSLGTGRGYGYTF
abundance: NA; j_gene: TRBJ2-3; v_gene: TRBV11-3; d_gene: NA; CDR3nt: TGTGCCAGCAGCTTAGATCAACAGGATACGCAGTATTTT; CDR3aa: CASSLDQQDTQYF
abundance: once; j_gene: TRBJ1-1; v_gene: TRBV19; d_gene: NA; CDR3nt: TGTGCCAGTAGTATCGAGGGAAACACTGAAGCTTTCTTT; CDR3aa: CASSIEGNTEAFF
abundance: NA; j_gene: TRBJ1-2; v_gene: TRBV5-1; d_gene: TRBD1; CDR3nt: TGCGCCAGCAGCAAACGGACAGGGTACCCTTCCGTTTATGGCTACACCTTC; CDR3aa: CASSKRTGYPSVYGYTF
abundance: NA; j_gene: TRBJ2-7; v_gene: TRBV5-6; d_gene: TRBD2; CDR3nt: TGTGCCAGCAGCTTGGGCGCTAGCGGGGGAGTACCCTACGAGCAGTACTTC; CDR3aa: CASSLGASGGVPYEQYF
abundance: NA; j_gene: TRBJ1-2; v_gene: TRBV4-1; d_gene: NA; CDR3nt: TGCGCCAGCAGCCAAGATCGGGCCAGGGTCGGCTATGGCTACACCTTC; CDR3aa: CASSQDRARVGYGYTF
abundance: NA; j_gene: TRBJ2-3; v_gene: TRBV2; d_gene: TRBD2; CDR3nt: TGTGCCAGCGCGGGACTAGCGGGAGGAGATACGCAGTATTTT; CDR3aa: CASAGLAGGDTQYF
abundance: NA; j_gene: TRBJ2-7; v_gene: TRBV7-3; d_gene: TRBD2; CDR3nt: TGTGCCAGCAGCTTTTCCCCAGCGGGGGGCTACGAGCAGTACTTC; CDR3aa: CASSFSPAGGYEQYF
abundance: once; j_gene: TRBJ2-2; v_gene: TRBV19; d_gene: NA; CDR3nt: TGTGCCAGTAGTTTCCCACGCGTAGGACAGAACACCGGGGAGCTGTTTTTT; CDR3aa: CASSFPRVGQNTGELFF
abundance: few; j_gene: TRBJ1-4; v_gene: TRBV18; d_gene: NA; CDR3nt: TGTGCCAGCTCACCACGGCGGAATGAAAAACTGTTTTTT; CDR3aa: CASSPRRNEKLFF